The 7 T cell receptor beta chains presented below share a single source sample, sequenced in a study of T cell clonality in common variable immunodeficiency. The table came from immunoSEQ multiplex PCR; TCRdb's copy has only in-frame clones and leaves some out. The sample presents tens of thousands of clones, none singletons. Sequencing was carried out using peripheral blood mononuclear cells. The receptors originated from a person aged 18 to 70 in good health.

This clone has ten or more counts. With the read ending 3 residues before the CDR3 end, the germline J gene is used to fill in that end. The V and J genes are TRBV19 and TRBJ2-1; perhaps TRBD2 as D (6 bases). The CDR3 consists of 15 residues. Trimming cost V 6 bases and J 1 base, with 13 bases left between them. Germline-derived CDR1 and CDR2 are LNHDA and SQIVND (reference sequence). CDR3 bases read: TGTGCCAGTAGCCAAGTGGGGGGATCCTACAATGAG. Residues: CASSQVGGSYNE. The complete CDR3 sequence is CASSQVGGSYNEQFF.

The table lists this clone with many counts. The observed sequence ends 3 residues before the CDR3 terminus, with the missing tail filled in from the germline J gene. The rearrangement links TRBV18 to TRBJ1-2, with D perhaps TRBD1 (6 bases). Per germline, CDR1 KGHSH and CDR2 LQKENI. The CDR3 is 21 amino acids. Trimming shortened V by 3 bases and J by 2 bases, and 31 bases separated the two germline ends. The CDR3 loop is CASSPTPLKYLSAGANYGYTF. Partial CDR3 DNA: TGTGCCAGCTCACCCACACCTCTTAAGTATCTATCGGCGGGGGCGAACTATGGC.

This clone was counted only a few times. The read finishes 3 residues shy of the CDR3 end, and the germline J gene is used to complete it. The rearrangement uses TRBV20-1 and TRBJ1-2; no reliable D call. From germline, CDR1 is DFQATT and CDR2 SNEGSKA (reference sequence). The CDR3 sequence is 15 residues long. CDR3 in amino acids: CSAPKRESSYNEYTF. CDR3 DNA, as far as it was read: TGCAGTGCTCCCAAGCGGGAGAGCTCCTACAATGAG.

This clone was seen ten or more times. The observed sequence ends 3 residues before the CDR3 terminus, with the missing tail filled in from the germline J gene. This sequence joins TRBV30 and TRBJ1-2; the D is unclear. V was clipped by 5 bases and J by 5 bases, with 15 bases between them. The V gene's germline CDR1 is GTSNPN and CDR2 SVGIG (reference sequence). The CDR3 has 13 residues. The CDR3 reads CAWDRGKLYGYTF. The covered CDR3 bases are TGTGCCTGGGACCGGGGTAAACTGTATGGC.

This clone was picked up many times. The CDR3 goes on 3 residues after the read ends, and that part is filled in from the germline J gene. The V and J genes are TRBV20-1 and TRBJ2-1; possible D gene TRBD1, 5 bases. The CDR3 length is 15 residues. Between the trimmed V and J ends, which lost 3 bases and 2 bases, there was a span of 14 bases. CDR1 is DFQATT, CDR2 SNEGSKA, per germline (reference sequence). The sequenced CDR3 bases are TGCAGTGCTAGTTCCGGAACGGACACCTACAATGAG. Protein product: CSASSGTDTYNE. From start to end, the CDR3 is CSASSGTDTYNEQFF.

This clone was observed at least ten times. The sequence runs out 3 residues before the end of the CDR3; the remainder is reconstructed from the germline J gene. The V and J genes are TRBV28 and TRBJ2-1, with D possibly matching TRBD1 (6 bases). This CDR3 is 13 amino acids long. CDR1 and CDR2 from the germline V gene are MDHEN and SYDVKM. The ends were cut back, 7 bases at V and 4 bases at J, with 11 bases in the middle. CDR3 bases read: TGTGCCAGCATTACCACAGGGTACAATGAG. Its translation: CASITTGYNE. The CDR3 in its entirety is CASITTGYNEQFF.

This clone was counted at least ten times. The read ends 3 residues before the CDR3 terminus; that terminus is restored from the germline J gene. Within the sample, other DNA sequences also encode this same CDR3. V usage is TRBV19 and J usage is TRBJ1-3; D uncertain. Trimming shortened V by 6 bases and J by 0 bases, and 15 bases separated the two germline ends. The germline V gene has CDR1 LNHDA and CDR2 SQIVND (reference sequence). The CDR3 runs 16 residues. Incomplete CDR3 DNA: TGTGCCAGTAGCCCTAAATGGGCTCGCTCTGGAAACACC. Translated: CASSPKWARSGNT. The entire CDR3 reads CASSPKWARSGNTIYF.